The clone carrying this T cell receptor (beta chain) was seen a few times. Deletions cut 4 bases from V and 4 bases from J, with 9 bases between. CDR1 is ENHRY and CDR2 is SYGVKD in the germline V gene. The CDR3 extends over 13 amino acids. In the original processing: Reference gene primer amplification gave estimated nucleated cell counts. Method: immunoSEQ multiplex PCR; TCRdb's copy keeps in-frame clones and lacks some. For V, J and clone size, that table is used; D and trimming come from the DNA. The sample yields about 100,000 clones, about 88% seen once. This entry belongs to a study of blood T cell repertoires in COVID-19. Study in general: The study drew acute and convalescent COVID-19 samples from the United States, Italy and Spain.

The specimen sequenced was peripheral blood. This clonotype originated in a man older than 75 with acute or convalescent COVID-19. The chain carries TRBV10-3 and TRBJ2-3; D is undetermined. The CDR3 DNA reads TGTGCCATCAGTGCGAGCAGCGCAGATACGCAGTATTTT. Its translation is CAISASSADTQYF.